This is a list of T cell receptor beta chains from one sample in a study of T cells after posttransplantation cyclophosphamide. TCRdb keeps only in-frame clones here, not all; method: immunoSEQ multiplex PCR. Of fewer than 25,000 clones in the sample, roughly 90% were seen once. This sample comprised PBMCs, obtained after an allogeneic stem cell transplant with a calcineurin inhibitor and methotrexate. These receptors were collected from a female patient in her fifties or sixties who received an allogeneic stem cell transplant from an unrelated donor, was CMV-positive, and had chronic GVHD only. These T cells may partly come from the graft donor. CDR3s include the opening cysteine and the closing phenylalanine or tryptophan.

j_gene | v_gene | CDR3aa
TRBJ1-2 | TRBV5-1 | CASSLARDGYTF
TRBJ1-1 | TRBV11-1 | CASSWQGGTEAFF
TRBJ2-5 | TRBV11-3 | CASSFGAGQETQYF
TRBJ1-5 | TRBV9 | CASSVGTGSGQPQHF
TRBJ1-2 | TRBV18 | CASSPGSAGVDYGYTF
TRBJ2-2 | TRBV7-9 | CASSSLGQGGAGELFF
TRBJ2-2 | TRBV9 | CASSTWATPAGELFF
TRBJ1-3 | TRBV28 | CASTTPPLLGNTIYF
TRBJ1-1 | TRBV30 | CAWSGTPGQGFTEAFF
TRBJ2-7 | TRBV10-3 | CAISEGQDYEQYF
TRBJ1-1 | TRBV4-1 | CASSQDPGRTEAFF
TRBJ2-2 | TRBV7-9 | CASSSRDRAPNTGELFF
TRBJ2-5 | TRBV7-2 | CASSSGTGGTQYF
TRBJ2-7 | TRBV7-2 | CASSETTGGPDEQYF
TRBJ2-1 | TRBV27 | CASSLRGLAGLYNEQFF
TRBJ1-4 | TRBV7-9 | CASSTRDRATNEKLFF
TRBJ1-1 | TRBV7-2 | CASSPTVNTEAFF
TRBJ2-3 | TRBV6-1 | CASRSQGDTDTQYF
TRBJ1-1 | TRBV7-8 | CASSLDGLNTEAFF
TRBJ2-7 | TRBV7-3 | CASSLSRTGVSEQYF
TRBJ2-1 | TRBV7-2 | CASSLGAGLEQFF
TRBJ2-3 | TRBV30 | CAWSAPTRLTEDTQYF
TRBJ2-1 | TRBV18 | CASSPLLVGPRSYNEQFF
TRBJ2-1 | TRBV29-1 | CSVLRAGGPNEQFF
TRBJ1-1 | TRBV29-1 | CSVEVVGQWAFF
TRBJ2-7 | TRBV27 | CASRPPGLAALVTSYEQYF
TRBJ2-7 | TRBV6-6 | CASSYSGTGGYEQYF
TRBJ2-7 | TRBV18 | CASSRDFPSYEQYF
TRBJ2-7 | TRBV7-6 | CASSLAHSDSYEQYF
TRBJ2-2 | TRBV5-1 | CASSLEHQGDTGELFF
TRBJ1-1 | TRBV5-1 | CASSFKGENTEAFF
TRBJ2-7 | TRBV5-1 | CASSIGHTSYEQYF
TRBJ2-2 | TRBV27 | CASSPPSGRATGELFF
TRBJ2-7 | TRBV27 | CASSLSDLYEQYF
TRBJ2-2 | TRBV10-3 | CAISVMAREYTGELFF
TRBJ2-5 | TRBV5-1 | CASSLAWTEETQYF
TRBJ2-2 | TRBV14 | CASSYTTTGELFF
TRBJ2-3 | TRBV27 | CASTRGGDTQYF
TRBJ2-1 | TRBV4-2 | CASSQVAGGWNLNNEQFF
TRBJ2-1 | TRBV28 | CASSPFWEGSYNEQFF
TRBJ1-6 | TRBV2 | CASRQGAGDNSPLHF
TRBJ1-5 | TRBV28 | CASRSGGPVQPQHF